A single sample gave rise to the 8 T cell receptor beta chains below, sequenced in a study of blood T cell repertoires in COVID-19. Generated by immunoSEQ multiplex PCR, the TCRdb table keeps only in-frame clones and is missing some. The table includes a few hundred thousand clones, around 91% detected once. The sequenced sample was peripheral blood. The receptors stem from a woman in her thirties or forties with COVID-19, enrolled during active disease.

This chain connects TRBV11-3 to TRBJ2-5; 8 nucleotides line up with TRBD2. Trimming removed 1 base from V and 1 base from J; junction bases left unmatched: 2. This CDR3 is built from 15 residues. Germline V gives CDR1 SGHNT, CDR2 YENEEA. DNA of the CDR3: TGTGCCAGCAGCTTAGTAGCGGGACGCCAAGAGACCCAGTACTTC. Translation: CASSLVAGRQETQYF.

In DNA, the CDR3 is TGTGCCAGCAGCTTCCGGCGGGAGTTAGATACGCAGTATTTT. Translated: CASSFRRELDTQYF. J is TRBJ2-3 and V is TRBV7-2; TRBD2 agrees at 7 bases. Germline V CDR1 and CDR2: SGHTA, FQGNSA. The CDR3 contains 14 residues. The V gene end was trimmed by 3 bases and the J gene end by 5 bases; junction bases not matched to a gene: 5.

This rearrangement joins TRBV18 to TRBJ1-2; tentative D call: TRBD1 (5 bases). Germline V gene lookup returns CDR1 KGHSH and CDR2 LQKENI. The V and J ends lost 2 bases and 6 bases respectively, with 10 bases between them. CDR3 length equals 13 residues. CDR3 DNA sequence: TGTGCCAGCTCACCATGGGCAGGGAATGGCTACACCTTC. This translates into CASSPWAGNGYTF.

The chain joins TRBV12-3 or TRBV12-4 to TRBJ2-1; TRBD2 matches 9 bases. V shed 2 bases, J shed 15 bases, and the junction held 5 bases outside the gene matches. This CDR3 comprises 12 residues. CDR3 DNA: TGTGCCAGCAGTTTAAGTAGCGGGGGAGGGTTCTTC. It specifies CASSLSSGGGFF.

This rearrangement joins TRBV28 to TRBJ2-2; 13 bases match TRBD2. Germline assignment: CDR1 MDHEN and CDR2 SYDVKM. The CDR3 is 18 residues long. The junction had 6 bases not matched to a gene; V was cut back by 5 bases and J by 0 bases. The CDR3 nucleotides are TGTGCCAGCAGTCAGACTAGCGGGGGGCTGGCGAACACCGGGGAGCTGTTTTTT. It is translated as CASSQTSGGLANTGELFF.

This sequence joins TRBV28 and TRBJ1-5, with TRBD1 identical over 10 bases. This CDR3 contains 14 residues. Germline CDR1 reads MDHEN; CDR2 reads SYDVKM. J lost 6 bases, V lost 6 bases, and 5 bases had no gene match. The CDR3 DNA is TGTGCCAGCAGCCAGACAGGGGGCCTTCAGCCCCAGCATTTT. It yields the protein CASSQTGGLQPQHF.

This clone was seen only a few times. The V gene is TRBV19, the J gene TRBJ1-5, with a tentative D call TRBD1 (5 bases). Germline V gene sequence: CDR1 LNHDA, CDR2 SQIVND (reference sequence). V was trimmed by 5 bases and J by 7 bases, leaving 12 bases between them. The CDR3 has 13 residues. The CDR3, as DNA: TGTGCCAGTAGTTGGGCAGGGAAACAGCCCCAGCATTTT. Its protein is CASSWAGKQPQHF.

The CDR3 sequence is CASSTGRDGETQYF. For the CDR3, the DNA is TGTGCCAGCAGTACGGGTCGAGATGGGGAGACCCAGTACTTC. This rearrangement joins TRBV28 to TRBJ2-5; no clear D. The CDR3 covers 14 residues. The germline CDR1 and CDR2 sequences are MDHEN and SYDVKM. V lost 5 bases, J lost 5 bases, and 15 bases lay in between.